This T cell receptor (beta chain) was documented in a study of response to subunit inactivated influenza vaccine. Study findings and constraints: Authors suggested that a seasonal influenza vaccination recruits few new T cells each time.

CDR3 size: 17 residues. V shed 5 bases, J shed 6 bases, and the junction held 13 bases outside the gene matches. The germline CDR1 and CDR2 sequences are SGHKS and YYEKEE (reference sequence). From the RT-PCR reads, TCRdb called clonotypes with MiXCR, one entry per CDR3 protein. Among about 540,000 distinct CDR3 sequences listed, 14% were seen once. Points on this clonotype: What it recognizes is unknown.

Material: PBMCs from blood, obtained 11 to 12 days after vaccination. The sequence derives from a man aged 45-65 years who received an inactivated influenza vaccine. The chain is built from TRBV5-5 and TRBJ2-1; 11 bases align to TRBD2. The CDR3 bases are TGTGCCAGCAGTCGGGAGCTAGCGGGGGGAAGCGGCAATGAGCAGTTCTTC. It yields the protein CASSRELAGGSGNEQFF.